The 31 T cell receptor beta chains given below trace back to one sample, sequenced in a study of blood T cell repertoires in COVID-19. The table came from immunoSEQ multiplex PCR; TCRdb's copy has only in-frame clones and leaves some out. Altogether 350,000 to 550,000 clones are present, 85% to 90% being singletons, with the ten largest covering approximately 1.2%. The sequenced sample consisted of PBMCs or T cells enriched from blood (not recorded which). The source of these receptors is a man younger than 45 who had recovered from COVID-19.

The chain links TRBV5-5 to TRBJ1-2, with D possibly TRBD1 on 5 matching bases. V was shortened by 0 bases and J by 2 bases, with 8 bases between the two germline ends. Germline V gene data show CDR1 as SGHKS and CDR2 as YYEKEE (reference sequence). This CDR3 comprises 14 residues. The CDR3 loop is CASSLGQINYGYTF. Here the CDR3 DNA reads TGTGCCAGCAGCTTGGGACAGATAAACTATGGCTACACCTTC.

The CDR3, as DNA: TGTGCCAGCAGTGACTCCGGGACAGGGGGCTACAATGAGCAGTTCTTC. Its protein product is CASSDSGTGGYNEQFF. V usage is TRBV6-4 and J usage is TRBJ2-1; 11 bases agree with TRBD1. The CDR3 has 16 residues. The germline V gene encodes CDR1 MRHNA and CDR2 SNTAGT. V lost 0 bases, J lost 3 bases, and 1 base stayed unmatched.

V usage is TRBV5-1 and J usage is TRBJ2-1; a possible D gene is TRBD2 (5 bases). This CDR3 is built from 15 residues. Per germline, CDR1 SGHRS and CDR2 YFSETQ. V lost 0 bases and J 5 bases, leaving 12 bases between the germline ends. CDR3 amino acids: CASSLAERSDNEQFF. The DNA of the CDR3 is TGCGCCAGCAGCTTGGCCGAGCGGAGTGACAATGAGCAGTTCTTC.

The chain links TRBV5-4 to TRBJ1-3, with 8 bases that match TRBD1. J gave up 4 bases and V 4 bases, and 4 bases lay outside the gene matches. The length of the CDR3 is 14 residues. Germline V CDR1 and CDR2: SGHNT, YYREEE (reference sequence). Here the CDR3 reads CASSLRDRGNTIYF. Written as DNA, the CDR3 is TGTGCCAGCAGCCTCCGGGACAGGGGAAACACCATATATTTT.

V gene TRBV6-5 combines with J gene TRBJ2-2, with D perhaps TRBD1 (7 bases). Between the trimmed V and J ends, which lost 8 bases and 2 bases, there was a span of 15 bases. CDR1 and CDR2 (germline): MNHEY, SVGAGI. The CDR3 totals 15 residues. The CDR3 nucleotides are TGTGCCAGCCGGAGGGGACAGAGAAACACCGGGGAGCTGTTTTTT. Translated: CASRRGQRNTGELFF.

The V call is TRBV29-1, the J call TRBJ1-2; D is ambiguous. The germline V and J ends were trimmed by 2 bases and 4 bases, with 8 bases remaining between them. From germline, CDR1 is SQVTM and CDR2 ANQGSEA. CDR3 length: 12 residues. CDR3 nucleotide sequence: TGCAGCGTTGAATTGGCAGTCTATGGCTACACCTTC. Protein sequence: CSVELAVYGYTF. Together with reference TRBV29-1 and TRBJ1-2, the CDR3 gives the full variable domain: SAVISQKPSRDICQRGTSLTIQCQVDSQVTMMFWYRQQPGQSLTLIATANQGSEATYESGFVIDKFPISRPNLTFSTLTVSNMSPEDSSIYLCSVELAVYGYTFGSGTRLTVV.

V is TRBV7-9 and J is TRBJ2-5; D call uncertain. Germline loops: CDR1 SEHNR, CDR2 FQNEAQ (reference sequence). Trimming left V 5 bases short and J 2 bases short, with 15 bases between. The CDR3 loop spans 15 amino acids. The DNA of the CDR3 is TGTGCCAGCAGCCCTAAGACTGAAGAACAAGAGACCCAGTACTTC. Protein: CASSPKTEEQETQYF. The full variable domain, with the rest looked up from reference TRBV7-9 and TRBJ2-5, is DTGVSQNPRHKITKRGQNVTFRCDPISEHNRLYWYRQTLGQGPEFLTYFQNEAQLEKSRLLSDRFSAERPKGSFSTLEIQRTEQGDSAMYLCASSPKTEEQETQYFGPGTRLLVL.

A note on this clone: The junction does not match germline at one end; this may be a read error. The identical CDR3 is also encoded by other nucleotide sequences in the sample. The chain has TRBV13 and TRBJ2-7; TRBD2 matches 16 bases. Germline CDR1 PRHDT, CDR2 FYEKMQ (reference sequence). The CDR3 has 15 residues. CDR3 sequence reads: CASSSGLAGGYEQYF. The CDR3 DNA sequence: TGTGCCAGCAGCTCGGGACTAGCGGGAGGGTACGAACAGTACTTC.

The chain combines TRBV2 with TRBJ2-7; perhaps TRBD1 as D (6 bases). The CDR3 runs 13 residues. Germline assignment: CDR1 SNHLY and CDR2 FYNNEI. V was shortened by 4 bases and J by 3 bases, with 10 bases between the two germline ends. The DNA for the CDR3 is TGTGCCAGCAGTGTCGGACAGTACTACGAGCAGTACTTC. This translates into CASSVGQYYEQYF.

This chain links TRBV18 with TRBJ1-2; possibly TRBD1 for D (6 bases). With 6 bases removed from V and 3 bases from J, the gap between germline ends came to 17 bases. CDR1 and CDR2 from the germline V gene are KGHSH and LQKENI. The CDR3 has 15 residues. CDR3 nucleotide sequence: TGTGCCAGCTCCCATGGCTCGGGGGGCTACTATGGCTACACCTTC. It is translated as CASSHGSGGYYGYTF.

V gene TRBV9 combines with J gene TRBJ2-5; weak D call: TRBD1 (6 bases). The V end was cut by 0 bases, the J end by 5 bases, with 8 bases between. This CDR3 has 13 residues. Looked up from germline, CDR1 is SGDLS and CDR2 is YYNGEE. The CDR3 reads CASSVDRAETQYF. CDR3 in DNA: TGTGCCAGCAGCGTAGACAGGGCGGAGACCCAGTACTTC.

This chain joins TRBV28 and TRBJ1-2; D not certain. This CDR3 spans 14 amino acids. With 5 bases removed from V and 2 bases from J, the gap between germline ends came to 12 bases. CDR1 is MDHEN and CDR2 is SYDVKM in the germline V gene. CDR3 sequence reads: CASSTRHDNYGYTF. CDR3 nucleotide sequence: TGTGCCAGCAGTACCCGACACGACAACTATGGCTACACCTTC.

As to this clone: Other DNA sequences within the sample encode an identical CDR3. The CDR3 DNA follows: TGTGCCAGCAGCTTATCAGGGGGCACTGAAGCTTTCTTT. Translation gives CASSLSGGTEAFF. The chain is built from TRBV7-9 and TRBJ1-1; TRBD1 matches at 7 bases. CDR3 length: 13 amino acids. Germline values: CDR1 SEHNR, CDR2 FQNEAQ (reference sequence). V dropped 2 bases and J dropped 4; count of bases not matched to a gene: 1.

This chain joins TRBV2 and TRBJ2-7, with D possibly TRBD2 on 5 matching bases. Germline CDR1 reads SNHLY; CDR2 reads FYNNEI. The CDR3 spans 11 residues. V was cut by 10 bases and J by 0 bases, with 7 bases left in between. Here the CDR3 DNA reads TGTGCCACCGGGGTCTCCTACGAGCAGTACTTC. Translation: CATGVSYEQYF. The full variable domain, completed using reference TRBV2 and TRBJ2-7, is EPEVTQTPSHQVTQMGQEVILRCVPISNHLYFYWYRQILGQKVEFLVSFYNNEISEKSEIFDDQFSVERPDGSNFTLKIRSTKLEDSAMYFCATGVSYEQYFGPGTRLTVT.

The rearrangement links TRBV6-6 to TRBJ1-5; no reliable D call. The germline CDR1 and CDR2 sequences are MNHNY and SVGAGI (reference sequence). The CDR3 is made up of 15 amino acids. Trimming removed 2 bases from V and 0 bases from J, with 8 bases in between. The CDR3 reads CASSYGQTSNQPQHF. CDR3 in DNA: TGTGCCAGCAGTTACGGGCAGACTAGCAATCAGCCCCAGCATTTT.

This clone has just one count. Other nucleotide sequences in the sample specify the same CDR3. The rearrangement links TRBV19 to TRBJ1-5, with 10 bases identical to TRBD1. The junction had 4 bases not matched to a gene; V was cut back by 6 bases and J by 5 bases. Germline V gene sequence: CDR1 LNHDA, CDR2 SQIVND (reference sequence). The CDR3 loop spans 14 amino acids. CDR3 sequence (DNA): TGTGCCAGTAGCAGGGACAGGGGAGATCAGCCCCAGCATTTT. It yields the protein CASSRDRGDQPQHF.

This clone was counted between two and nine times. The genes are TRBV2 and TRBJ1-6, with a weak D call TRBD1 (5 bases). From germline, CDR1 is SNHLY and CDR2 FYNNEI. The germline V and J ends were trimmed by 4 bases and 6 bases, with 13 bases remaining between them. The CDR3 contains 15 residues. The CDR3 is CASSGQINPNSPLHF. Here the CDR3 DNA reads TGTGCCAGCAGTGGACAGATTAACCCTAATTCACCCCTCCACTTT.

The chain employs TRBV14 and TRBJ1-2, with unresolved D. The germline V gene has CDR1 SGHDN and CDR2 FVKESK. The CDR3 has 15 amino acids. Trimming removed 4 bases from V and 4 bases from J, with 16 bases in between. The CDR3 loop reads CASSPGRALFYGYTF. The DNA of the CDR3 is TGTGCCAGCAGCCCCGGGAGGGCTCTCTTCTATGGCTACACCTTC.

This clone was observed a few times. The V and J genes are TRBV2 and TRBJ1-2; a weak D match, TRBD1 (6 bases). Trimming took 8 bases from V and 4 from J, leaving 11 bases between them. There are 12 residues in the CDR3. Looked up from germline, CDR1 is SNHLY and CDR2 is FYNNEI. CDR3 DNA sequence: TGTGCCAGCGGTCAGGACAGCTATGGCTACACCTTC. It translates to CASGQDSYGYTF.

The V gene is TRBV7-9, the J gene TRBJ1-5; perhaps TRBD1 as D (5 bases). Germline-derived CDR1 and CDR2 are SEHNR and FQNEAQ (reference sequence). Trimming stripped 3 bases from V and 2 bases from J, with 14 bases between. This CDR3 spans 16 amino acids. In DNA form, the CDR3 reads TGTGCCAGCAGCTTCGCCTCGGGGGTTGGCAATCAGCCCCAGCATTTT. Encoded protein: CASSFASGVGNQPQHF.

V and J are TRBV3-1 (or the pseudogene TRBV3-2) and TRBJ2-3; the D gene is possibly TRBD1 (6 bases). This CDR3 contains 12 residues. Germline V lookup: CDR1 LGHDT, CDR2 YNNKEL (reference sequence). Trimming shortened V by 3 bases and J by 8 bases, and 9 bases separated the two germline ends. For the CDR3, the DNA is TGTGCCAGCAGCCACCTCAGGGGTACGCAGTATTTT. It codes for CASSHLRGTQYF.

In DNA, the CDR3 is TGCGCCAGCAGCCAGGGGGCGGGAGGGCCCTCAAGCACAGATACGCAGTATTTT. Amino acids: CASSQGAGGPSSTDTQYF. The rearrangement uses TRBV4-1 and TRBJ2-3, with 9 bases fitting TRBD2. J gave up 0 bases and V 3 bases, and 10 bases lay outside the gene matches. From germline, CDR1 is MGHRA and CDR2 YSYEKL. The CDR3 loop spans 18 amino acids.

The chain combines TRBV7-9 with TRBJ2-7, with TRBD1 matching over 9 bases. V was pared by 4 bases and J by 6 bases, with 10 bases of the junction left unmatched. Germline-derived CDR1 and CDR2 are SEHNR and FQNEAQ (reference sequence). There are 15 residues in the CDR3. CDR3 loop: CASSSPRTGVSEQYF. The CDR3 coding sequence is TGTGCCAGCAGCTCACCCCGGACAGGGGTAAGCGAGCAGTACTTC.

This clone has a single count. V is TRBV29-1 and J is TRBJ2-7; perhaps TRBD2 as D (7 bases). Germline lookup yields CDR1 SQVTM and CDR2 ANQGSEA. The CDR3 loop spans 12 amino acids. V lost 6 bases to trimming and J lost 6 bases, with 15 bases between them. The CDR3 spells CSVGGGSGEQYF. DNA of the CDR3: TGCAGCGTCGGGGGCGGGAGCGGCGAGCAGTACTTC.

This clone was recorded only once. The chain has TRBV18 and TRBJ1-2; D may be TRBD1 (5 bases). The V and J ends lost 3 bases and 6 bases respectively, with 11 bases between them. From germline, CDR1 is KGHSH and CDR2 LQKENI. This CDR3 spans 13 amino acids. The CDR3 bases are TGTGCCAGCTCACCCAGGGATTCCGATGGCTACACCTTC. This codes for CASSPRDSDGYTF.

The chain couples TRBV5-1 to TRBJ2-1, with 10 bases aligning to TRBD2. Germline V gene sequence: CDR1 SGHRS, CDR2 YFSETQ. J was trimmed by 2 bases and V by 3 bases; bases with no gene match: 8. There are 17 residues in the CDR3. The CDR3 coding sequence is TGCGCCAGCAGCTCCGGGACTAGCGTAGGGGCCTACAATGAGCAGTTCTTC. Protein product: CASSSGTSVGAYNEQFF.

The chain uses TRBV6-2 or TRBV6-3 and TRBJ1-5; 7 bases align to TRBD1. This CDR3 is 15 amino acids long. Per germline, CDR1 MNHEY and CDR2 SVGEGT. The J segment lost 3 bases and the V segment lost 2 bases, leaving 4 bases of the junction unmatched. The CDR3 coding sequence is TGTGCCAGCAGTTACCAGGGGGGAGTCAATCAGCCCCAGCATTTT. Protein sequence: CASSYQGGVNQPQHF.

The chain employs TRBV7-9 and TRBJ1-1, with 10 positions matching TRBD1. The germline gives CDR1 SEHNR, CDR2 FQNEAQ (reference sequence). CDR3 length: 15 amino acids. V lost 2 bases to trimming and J lost 9 bases; unmatched junction nucleotides: 9. The CDR3 sequence: CASSLFGTGERKAFF. The DNA of the CDR3 is TGTGCCAGCAGCTTATTCGGGACAGGGGAAAGGAAAGCTTTCTTT.

V and J are TRBV28 and TRBJ1-4, with D uncertain. Germline V gene data show CDR1 as MDHEN and CDR2 as SYDVKM. This CDR3 region has 12 residues. Deletions cut 7 bases from V and 4 bases from J, with 7 bases between. The CDR3 is CASNDNNEKLFF. The CDR3 coding sequence is TGTGCCAGCAACGACAATAATGAAAAACTGTTTTTT.

The chain is built from TRBV2 and TRBJ1-2; D is unclear. Trimming removed 2 bases from V and 0 bases from J, with 7 bases in between. Germline CDR1 reads SNHLY; CDR2 reads FYNNEI. The CDR3 spans 14 residues. As DNA, the CDR3 is TGTGCCAGCAGTGAAATGGGCGCTAACTATGGCTACACCTTC. Translated, it gives CASSEMGANYGYTF.

This chain links TRBV10-1 with TRBJ2-5; tentative D call: TRBD2 (5 bases). CDR3 size: 14 residues. Germline V CDR1 and CDR2: WNHNN, SYGVQD (reference sequence). Trimming shortened V by 3 bases and J by 5 bases, and 13 bases separated the two germline ends. CDR3 DNA: TGCGCCAGCAGTGACGGCAGGACGGGGGAGACCCAGTACTTC. As protein: CASSDGRTGETQYF.